These 16 T cell receptor beta chains came from one sample sequenced in a study of CD8 T cells in ankylosing spondylitis. TCRdb fed the 5' RACE reads into MiXCR, producing one record per CDR3 protein. The sample lists 150,000 or so distinct CDR3 sequences; approximately 10% were seen once. Sequencing input: blood, either unsorted or a sorted T cell fraction (not recorded which). These TCRs come from a male donor with ankylosing spondylitis or in good health (not recorded which).

In its sample, this clonotype was seen many times. The V gene is TRBV5-1, the J gene TRBJ2-2, with 10 bases aligning to TRBD2. Losses at the gene ends were 4 bases for V and 5 bases for J; bases not matched to a gene: 8. CDR1 SGHRS and CDR2 YFSETQ come from the germline V gene. This CDR3 contains 16 residues. The CDR3 loop reads CASSRGLAASTGELFF. The CDR3 DNA follows: TGCGCCAGCAGCCGCGGACTAGCGGCTAGTACCGGGGAGCTGTTTTTT.

This clonotype was seen ten or more times. The J gene is TRBJ2-3, the V gene TRBV20-1; D is uncertain. V lost 6 bases and J lost 2, with 6 bases in between. The CDR3 loop spans 11 amino acids. Germline loops: CDR1 DFQATT, CDR2 SNEGSKA (reference sequence). In nucleotides, the CDR3 is TGCAGTGCGGCGGCCACAGATACGCAGTATTTT. This codes for CSAAATDTQYF.

This clonotype was counted at least ten times. This rearrangement joins TRBV5-1 to TRBJ1-2; no firm D call. The CDR3 has 11 residues. V lost 7 bases and J lost 4, with 8 bases in between. CDR1 SGHRS and CDR2 YFSETQ come from the germline V gene. CDR3 sequence: CASGESYGYTF. CDR3 DNA: TGCGCCAGCGGGGAATCCTATGGCTACACCTTC.

The chain combines TRBV20-1 with TRBJ1-4; a possible D gene is TRBD1 (5 bases). Deletions cut 5 bases from V and 5 bases from J, with 9 bases between. This CDR3 region has 12 residues. Germline V gene sequence: CDR1 DFQATT, CDR2 SNEGSKA (reference sequence). CDR3 amino acids: CSAGGDNEKLFF. DNA of the CDR3: TGCAGTGCTGGGGGGGACAATGAAAAACTGTTTTTT.

This clonotype was detected ten times or more. The genes are TRBV29-1 and TRBJ2-1; D gene uncertain. This CDR3 is built from 12 residues. V shed 5 bases and J shed 4 bases, with 9 bases lying between them. From germline, CDR1 is SQVTM and CDR2 ANQGSEA. The chain's CDR3 is CSVTDGYNEQFF. DNA for the CDR3: TGCAGCGTTACGGACGGGTACAATGAGCAGTTCTTC.

Ten or more counts support this clonotype. The V and J genes are TRBV21-1 and TRBJ2-3; the D call in the table, TRBD2, was not verified against the DNA. TRBV21-1 is a documented pseudogene. CDR3 length: 16 amino acids. CDR3 region: CASKRGSGRVEDTQYF. DNA for the CDR3: TGTGCCAGCAAAAGGGGTAGCGGGAGGGTTGAAGATACGCAGTATTTT.

This clonotype was seen many times. The V and J genes are TRBV6-2 or TRBV6-3 and TRBJ2-1, with 7 bases fitting TRBD2. From germline, CDR1 is MNHEY and CDR2 SVGEGT. The CDR3 spans 16 residues. J lost 7 bases, V lost 6 bases, and 15 bases had no gene match. The CDR3 coding sequence is TGTGCCAGCAGCCTCTCGAGAGCTAGCGGATGGAATGAGCAGTTCTTC. Its translation is CASSLSRASGWNEQFF.

The J gene is TRBJ2-3, the V gene TRBV19; 10 bases fit TRBD1. This CDR3 contains 16 residues. Germline-derived CDR1 and CDR2 are LNHDA and SQIVND (reference sequence). V dropped 3 bases and J dropped 1; count of bases not matched to a gene: 4. CDR3 nucleotides: TGTGCCAGTAGTATTGGGACAGGGGCCGGCACAGATACGCAGTATTTT. It translates to CASSIGTGAGTDTQYF.

This clonotype was observed many times. This chain links TRBV4-2 with TRBJ1-2, with TRBD1 matching over 10 bases. Trimming cost V 5 bases and J 1 base; bases outside gene matches: 10. The CDR3 has 17 residues. CDR1 is LGHNA and CDR2 is YNFKEQ in the germline V gene. The CDR3 nucleotides read TGTGCCAGCAGCTCCCGGCACGGGACAGGGGATAACTATGGCTACACCTTC. Its translation is CASSSRHGTGDNYGYTF.

This clonotype was counted between two and nine times. V is TRBV7-9 and J is TRBJ1-6, with no clear D. CDR3 length: 17 residues. The germline V gene has CDR1 SEHNR and CDR2 FQNEAQ (reference sequence). V lost 5 bases to trimming and J lost 7 bases, with 21 bases between them. In nucleotides, the CDR3 is TGTGCCAGCAGCCGTGTAGTGGAGGAAGATACCAATTCACCCCTCCACTTT. It encodes CASSRVVEEDTNSPLHF.

This clonotype was observed a handful of times. This sequence joins TRBV27 and TRBJ1-5; no definite D call. CDR3 size: 14 residues. V was shortened by 7 bases and J by 2 bases, with 12 bases between the two germline ends. The germline CDR1 and CDR2 sequences are MNHEY and SMNVEV (reference sequence). CDR3 sequence (DNA): TGTGCCAGCAAGTCTCAGGCGGGCAATCAGCCCCAGCATTTT. This gives the protein CASKSQAGNQPQHF.

The V and J genes are TRBV7-9 and TRBJ1-2, with D maybe TRBD1 (6 bases). In germline, CDR1 is SEHNR, CDR2 FQNEAQ (reference sequence). Trimming took 5 bases from V and 7 from J, leaving 17 bases between them. This CDR3 is 14 amino acids long. The CDR3 region has the DNA TGTGCCAGCAGCACGACCCGAGGGGGGGCTGGCTACACCTTC. Encoded protein: CASSTTRGGAGYTF.

This clonotype was seen a few times. The chain employs TRBV15 and TRBJ2-1; tentatively, D is TRBD2 (5 bases). Germline V gene lookup returns CDR1 LNHNV and CDR2 YYDKDF (reference sequence). Trimming removed 3 bases from V and 0 bases from J, with 15 bases in between. The CDR3 is 17 residues long. The CDR3 protein is CATSSLGLAGSYNEQFF. The CDR3 DNA follows: TGTGCCACCAGCAGTTTAGGGCTAGCTGGCTCCTACAATGAGCAGTTCTTC.

This chain links TRBV5-4 with TRBJ1-1, with D hard to call. This CDR3 is built from 13 residues. V lost 1 base, J lost 3 bases, and 7 bases lay in between. Germline loops: CDR1 SGHNT, CDR2 YYREEE (reference sequence). The CDR3: CASSLPGYTEAFF. As DNA, the CDR3 is TGTGCCAGCAGCTTGCCGGGGTACACTGAAGCTTTCTTT.

The chain has TRBV3-1 and TRBJ1-2; TRBD1 agrees at 7 bases. CDR1 is LGHDT and CDR2 is YNNKEL in the germline V gene (reference sequence). The CDR3 spans 13 residues. J was trimmed by 6 bases and V by 5 bases; bases with no gene match: 6. In nucleotides, the CDR3 is TGTGCCAGCAGCGCAAGACAGGGACATGGCTACACCTTC. It encodes CASSARQGHGYTF.

This rearrangement joins TRBV13 to TRBJ1-1, with TRBD1 identical over 10 bases. Germline V gives CDR1 PRHDT, CDR2 FYEKMQ (reference sequence). The V segment lost 2 bases and the J segment 5 bases; nucleotides outside the gene matches: 11. This CDR3 has 17 amino acids. The CDR3, as DNA: TGTGCCAGCAGCTTATTCCCCGGGACAGGGGATTGGACTGAAGCTTTCTTT. Translated, it gives CASSLFPGTGDWTEAFF.